The present T cell receptor (beta chain) was sequenced within a study of T-cell reconstitution after alpha-beta-depleted transplantation in children. Unique molecular identifiers were incorporated into the prepared TCRbeta library. One entry per CDR3 protein, called by TCRdb with MiXCR from the PCR reads. This repertoire shows 200,000 to 300,000 distinct CDR3 sequences, 12% found once; its top ten account for over 2.5%. This clonotype was seen at least ten times. The CDR3 consists of 13 residues. Trimming cost V 7 bases and J 4 bases; bases outside gene matches: 9. Per the germline V gene, CDR1 is SQVTM and CDR2 is ANQGSEA.

This receptor was taken from a human donor who donated a stem cell graft to a child with acute lymphoblastic leukemia. The rearrangement uses TRBV29-1 and TRBJ2-5, with 7 positions matching TRBD1. The sample in question was PBMCs from the stem cell graft donor, obtained from the stem cell graft. CDR3 nucleotides: TGCAGCGCACGAAAACAGGGGCCAGAGACCCAGTACTTC. Amino acids: CSARKQGPETQYF.